A selection of T cell receptor beta chains follows, all from one sample in a study of primary melanoma T cells and metastatic recurrence. The repertoire was sequenced with immunoSEQ multiplex PCR; TCRdb's copy has only in-frame clones and lacks some. The profile shows over a hundred clones, approximately 90% of them singletons. The material sequenced was melanoma tumor tissue. These TCRs come from a human donor with melanoma. Both conserved end residues are part of each CDR3. D genes are given only for firm matches. Not every row has a clone size; where given, it reads once, few, many or a size class.

v_gene: TRBV11-3
abundance: NA
j_gene: TRBJ2-1
d_gene: NA
CDR3aa: CASSLEGSTANEQFF
CDR3nt: TGTGCCAGCAGCTTAGAGGGGAGTACCGCCAATGAGCAGTTCTTC

v_gene: TRBV30
abundance: NA
j_gene: TRBJ1-5
d_gene: NA
CDR3aa: CAWSVPGPYSDQPQHF
CDR3nt: TGTGCCTGGAGTGTACCAGGTCCTTACAGCGATCAGCCCCAGCATTTT

v_gene: TRBV11-3
abundance: NA
j_gene: TRBJ2-1
d_gene: TRBD2
CDR3aa: CASSLGTAGGRNEQFF
CDR3nt: TGTGCCAGCAGCTTAGGGACGGCGGGGGGGCGCAATGAGCAGTTCTTC

v_gene: TRBV11-3
abundance: once
j_gene: TRBJ2-1
d_gene: TRBD2
CDR3aa: CASSPTRTSGIEQFF
CDR3nt: TGTGCCAGCAGCCCCACCCGGACTAGCGGGATTGAGCAGTTCTTC

v_gene: TRBV6-8
abundance: once
j_gene: TRBJ2-6
d_gene: NA
CDR3aa: CASSPRVSSAGTNVLTF
CDR3nt: TGTGCCAGCAGCCCCAGGGTAAGCTCCGCTGGGACCAACGTCCTGACTTTC

v_gene: TRBV11-3
abundance: NA
j_gene: TRBJ2-6
d_gene: NA
CDR3aa: CASSGWRYPQSRANVLTF
CDR3nt: TGTGCCAGCAGCGGGTGGCGTTACCCACAAAGTCGGGCCAACGTCCTGACTTTC

v_gene: TRBV6-8
abundance: NA
j_gene: TRBJ1-1
d_gene: TRBD1
CDR3aa: CAIRANRGEGDTEAFF
CDR3nt: TGTGCCATCAGAGCAAACAGGGGTGAGGGGGACACTGAAGCTTTCTTT

v_gene: TRBV11-3
abundance: NA
j_gene: TRBJ2-5
d_gene: NA
CDR3aa: CASSIQRGDEETQYF
CDR3nt: TGTGCCAGCAGCATACAGCGAGGGGACGAAGAGACCCAGTACTTC

v_gene: TRBV28
abundance: few
j_gene: TRBJ1-1
d_gene: TRBD1
CDR3aa: CASRRTGGLFRMNTEAFF
CDR3nt: TGTGCCAGCAGAAGGACAGGGGGCTTATTTAGAATGAACACTGAAGCTTTCTTT

v_gene: TRBV19
abundance: NA
j_gene: TRBJ1-2
d_gene: NA
CDR3aa: CASSIRVGHYGYTF
CDR3nt: TGTGCCAGTAGTATACGGGTGGGACATTATGGCTACACCTTC

v_gene: TRBV15
abundance: once
j_gene: TRBJ2-7
d_gene: NA
CDR3aa: CATSRTRDGRYEQYF
CDR3nt: TGTGCCACCAGCAGAACCCGGGACGGACGCTACGAGCAGTACTTC

v_gene: TRBV11-3
abundance: NA
j_gene: TRBJ2-2
d_gene: TRBD1
CDR3aa: CASSLVQGDTGELFF
CDR3nt: TGTGCCAGCAGCTTGGTTCAGGGGGACACCGGGGAGCTGTTTTTT

v_gene: TRBV29-1
abundance: few
j_gene: TRBJ1-1
d_gene: NA
CDR3aa: CSVETQGTGEAFF
CDR3nt: TGCAGCGTTGAGACACAGGGAACGGGTGAAGCTTTCTTT

v_gene: TRBV5-1
abundance: NA
j_gene: TRBJ2-5
d_gene: NA
CDR3aa: CASKLGLSGIQETQYF
CDR3nt: TGCGCCAGCAAACTCGGATTGAGCGGAATCCAAGAGACCCAGTACTTC

v_gene: TRBV2
abundance: NA
j_gene: TRBJ2-1
d_gene: TRBD1
CDR3aa: CASSPTGKINNEQFF
CDR3nt: TGTGCCAGCAGCCCGACAGGGAAGATCAACAATGAGCAGTTCTTC

v_gene: TRBV6-8
abundance: NA
j_gene: TRBJ2-3
d_gene: TRBD2
CDR3aa: CASSPSGNTDTQYF
CDR3nt: TGTGCCAGCAGTCCAAGCGGGAACACAGATACGCAGTATTTT

v_gene: TRBV6-8
abundance: NA
j_gene: TRBJ2-6
d_gene: NA
CDR3aa: CASSEGVTVSGANVLTF
CDR3nt: TGTGCCAGTTCTGAGGGGGTTACAGTCTCTGGGGCCAACGTTCTGACTTTC

v_gene: TRBV7-6
abundance: NA
j_gene: TRBJ2-3
d_gene: TRBD2
CDR3aa: CASSRTSGRVADTQYF
CDR3nt: TGTGCCAGCAGTAGGACTAGCGGGAGGGTGGCAGATACGCAGTATTTT

v_gene: TRBV30
abundance: NA
j_gene: TRBJ2-7
d_gene: TRBD1
CDR3aa: CAWSRGQGAVHQYF
CDR3nt: TGTGCCTGGAGTAGGGGACAGGGGGCAGTTCATCAGTACTTC

v_gene: TRBV30
abundance: NA
j_gene: TRBJ2-7
d_gene: NA
CDR3aa: CAWSESFVRSEQYF
CDR3nt: TGTGCCTGGAGCGAGTCTTTTGTAAGGAGCGAGCAGTACTTC

v_gene: TRBV6-8
abundance: NA
j_gene: TRBJ1-1
d_gene: NA
CDR3aa: CASSSTGTRNTEAFF
CDR3nt: TGTGCCAGCAGTTCCACTGGGACACGGAACACTGAAGCTTTCTTT

v_gene: TRBV15
abundance: once
j_gene: TRBJ2-1
d_gene: TRBD2
CDR3aa: CATSRTSGGANEQFF
CDR3nt: TGTGCCACCAGCAGGACTAGCGGGGGGGCCAATGAGCAGTTCTTC

v_gene: TRBV6-8
abundance: once
j_gene: TRBJ2-1
d_gene: NA
CDR3aa: CASSNHGTSAMNEQFF
CDR3nt: TGTGCCAGCAGTAACCACGGGACTTCGGCAATGAATGAGCAGTTCTTC

v_gene: TRBV11-3
abundance: NA
j_gene: TRBJ2-2
d_gene: NA
CDR3aa: CASSAPETRNTGELFF
CDR3nt: TGTGCCAGCAGCGCCCCCGAGACTAGGAACACCGGGGAGCTGTTTTTT

v_gene: TRBV15
abundance: NA
j_gene: TRBJ1-1
d_gene: TRBD1
CDR3aa: CATSRDLRQGRYESTEAFF
CDR3nt: TGTGCCACCAGCAGAGATTTGAGACAGGGGAGATATGAAAGCACTGAAGCTTTCTTT

v_gene: TRBV5-1
abundance: NA
j_gene: TRBJ1-2
d_gene: TRBD1
CDR3aa: CASSPTGGPNYGYTF
CDR3nt: TGCGCCAGCAGCCCGACAGGGGGACCTAACTATGGCTACACCTTC

v_gene: TRBV18
abundance: NA
j_gene: TRBJ1-4
d_gene: NA
CDR3aa: CASSGRRDEKLFF
CDR3nt: TGTGCCAGCTCGGGTCGTCGCGATGAAAAACTGTTTTTT

v_gene: TRBV30
abundance: NA
j_gene: TRBJ2-3
d_gene: TRBD2
CDR3aa: CAWSVRGGNTQYF
CDR3nt: TGTGCCTGGAGTGTACGGGGGGGAAATACGCAGTATTTT

v_gene: TRBV19
abundance: once
j_gene: TRBJ2-2
d_gene: NA
CDR3aa: CASSIRGTGELFF
CDR3nt: TGTGCCAGTAGTATCAGGGGCACCGGGGAGCTGTTTTTT

v_gene: TRBV4-1
abundance: few
j_gene: TRBJ2-7
d_gene: NA
CDR3aa: CASSQDDYEQYF
CDR3nt: TGCGCCAGCAGCCAAGATGACTACGAGCAGTACTTC

v_gene: TRBV28
abundance: few
j_gene: TRBJ1-3
d_gene: NA
CDR3aa: CASSSYLLSSGNTIYF
CDR3nt: TGTGCCAGCAGTTCCTACCTGCTGAGCTCTGGAAACACCATATATTTT

v_gene: TRBV5-1
abundance: NA
j_gene: TRBJ2-1
d_gene: TRBD1
CDR3aa: CASSYPGTGSYNEQFF
CDR3nt: TGCGCCAGCAGTTACCCCGGGACAGGCTCCTACAATGAGCAGTTCTTC

v_gene: TRBV7-2
abundance: NA
j_gene: TRBJ2-7
d_gene: NA
CDR3aa: CASSLAWVPGNVYEQYF
CDR3nt: TGTGCCAGCAGCTTAGCGTGGGTCCCAGGGAATGTCTACGAGCAGTACTTC

v_gene: TRBV6-8
abundance: NA
j_gene: TRBJ2-7
d_gene: TRBD2
CDR3aa: CAIRLAGAHGEQYF
CDR3nt: TGTGCCATCAGGTTAGCGGGGGCCCACGGGGAGCAGTACTTC

v_gene: TRBV6-4
abundance: NA
j_gene: TRBJ2-1
d_gene: NA
CDR3aa: CASSREPGANEQFF
CDR3nt: TGTGCCAGCAGCCGCGAACCCGGAGCTAATGAGCAGTTCTTC

v_gene: TRBV6-8
abundance: NA
j_gene: TRBJ1-4
d_gene: NA
CDR3aa: CASSVSRHEKLFF
CDR3nt: TGTGCCAGCAGTGTGAGTCGGCATGAAAAACTGTTTTTT

v_gene: TRBV7-6
abundance: NA
j_gene: TRBJ1-4
d_gene: NA
CDR3aa: CASSSSAPSNEKLFF
CDR3nt: TGTGCCAGCAGCTCTTCCGCGCCATCTAATGAAAAACTGTTTTTT

v_gene: TRBV11-3
abundance: NA
j_gene: TRBJ1-2
d_gene: NA
CDR3aa: CASSLGQRGNGYTF
CDR3nt: TGTGCCAGCAGCTTAGGACAGCGAGGGAATGGCTACACCTTC

v_gene: TRBV14
abundance: NA
j_gene: TRBJ1-1
d_gene: NA
CDR3aa: CASSRGSNTEAFF
CDR3nt: TGTGCCAGCAGCCGCGGGTCGAACACTGAAGCTTTCTTT

v_gene: TRBV18
abundance: NA
j_gene: TRBJ1-3
d_gene: NA
CDR3aa: CARHSGKSGNTIYF
CDR3nt: TGTGCCAGGCACTCAGGAAAATCTGGAAACACCATATATTTT

v_gene: TRBV14
abundance: NA
j_gene: TRBJ1-1
d_gene: NA
CDR3aa: CASSQDLVTEAFF
CDR3nt: TGTGCCAGCAGCCAAGATCTAGTTACTGAAGCTTTCTTT

v_gene: TRBV6-8
abundance: NA
j_gene: TRBJ2-1
d_gene: TRBD1
CDR3aa: CASSGGQADYNEQFF
CDR3nt: TGTGCCAGCAGTGGGGGACAGGCAGACTACAATGAGCAGTTCTTC

v_gene: TRBV19
abundance: NA
j_gene: TRBJ2-5
d_gene: TRBD1
CDR3aa: CASSGQGSETQYF
CDR3nt: TGTGCCAGTAGTGGACAGGGTTCCGAGACCCAGTACTTC